One and the same sample provided the 30 T cell receptor beta chains below, sequenced in a study of shared clonotypes between healthy human individuals. Assay used: immunoSEQ multiplex PCR; TCRdb lists only in-frame clones, some missing. The data contain some 1,900,000 clones, less than 95% of them singletons. Naive-designated CD8 cells lacked CD45RO, were positively enriched for CCR7, and omitted terminally differentiated effector memory CD45RA+ cells. Sequencing was carried out using naive CD8+ T cells sorted from blood. Receptor source: a man aged 18-30 years in good health.

The V call is TRBV9, the J call TRBJ2-3, with D unresolved. V was pared by 0 bases and J by 0 bases, with 8 bases between. The CDR3 loop spans 15 amino acids. The germline V gene has CDR1 SGDLS and CDR2 YYNGEE. The CDR3 DNA sequence: TGTGCCAGCAGCGTAGGGGTAGCTAGCACAGATACGCAGTATTTT. It specifies CASSVGVASTDTQYF.

The chain combines TRBV7-6 with TRBJ2-1, with TRBD1 as a possible D gene (5 bases). CDR1 and CDR2 (germline): SGHVS, FNYEAQ. The V end was cut by 6 bases, the J end by 3 bases, with 18 bases between. The CDR3 spans 16 residues. The CDR3 DNA follows: TGTGCCAGCAGTCTAGGGGCGCAGGGTGGCTACAATGAGCAGTTCTTC. As protein: CASSLGAQGGYNEQFF.

V and J are TRBV21-1 and TRBJ2-1; TRBD2 reflects the table's D call only, with no check against the DNA. TRBV21-1 is termed a pseudogene. CDR3 length: 17 residues. The CDR3 DNA sequence: TGTGCCAGCAGCAAAGTGCTAGCGGGACGACTTCACAATGAGCAGTTCTTC. Protein: CASSKVLAGRLHNEQFF.

This clone came up once. This chain uses TRBV19 with TRBJ1-5, with D uncertain. The CDR3 is 15 amino acids. The V end was cut by 5 bases, the J end by 0 bases, with 11 bases between. From germline, CDR1 is LNHDA and CDR2 SQIVND (reference sequence). CDR3 in amino acids: CASSEYGASNQPQHF. As DNA, the CDR3 is TGTGCCAGTAGTGAATATGGAGCTAGCAATCAGCCCCAGCATTTT.

This sequence joins TRBV7-6 and TRBJ1-5; D might be TRBD1 (5 bases). Germline V gives CDR1 SGHVS, CDR2 FNYEAQ. Trimming removed 1 base at V and 0 bases at J, with 16 bases between. This CDR3 has 18 amino acids. CDR3 sequence: CASSLESDGAYSNQPQHF. For the CDR3, the DNA is TGTGCCAGCAGCTTAGAATCAGACGGGGCCTATAGCAATCAGCCCCAGCATTTT.

The rearrangement uses TRBV18 and TRBJ2-3; 10 bases map to TRBD2. This CDR3 contains 16 residues. Trimming cost V 6 bases and J 2 bases; bases outside gene matches: 8. From germline, CDR1 is KGHSH and CDR2 LQKENI. CDR3 nucleotide sequence: TGTGCCAGCTCCGTAGGCCTAGCGGGAGTCACAGATACGCAGTATTTT. Residues: CASSVGLAGVTDTQYF.

The J gene is TRBJ1-1, the V gene TRBV19; 8 bases fit TRBD1. The CDR3 totals 17 residues. The germline gives CDR1 LNHDA, CDR2 SQIVND (reference sequence). V was pared by 3 bases and J by 0 bases, with 9 bases of the junction left unmatched. This chain's CDR3 is CASSMDREGPVNTEAFF. The CDR3 DNA is TGTGCCAGTAGTATGGACAGGGAGGGTCCTGTGAACACTGAAGCTTTCTTT.

The rearrangement uses TRBV4-1 and TRBJ2-2; D gene uncertain. Deletions cut 1 base from V and 2 bases from J, with 5 bases between. The CDR3 has 14 residues. CDR1 is MGHRA and CDR2 is YSYEKL in the germline V gene. CDR3 nucleotides: TGCGCCAGCAGCCAAGCTTTTAACACCGGGGAGCTGTTTTTT. It specifies CASSQAFNTGELFF.

CDR3 region: CASSLGPYGDTEAFF. For the CDR3, the DNA is TGTGCCAGCAGCCTCGGGCCTTACGGGGACACTGAAGCTTTCTTT. The rearrangement links TRBV13 to TRBJ1-1; no clear D. V was pared by 5 bases and J by 3 bases, with 16 bases between. CDR1 is PRHDT, CDR2 FYEKMQ, per germline (reference sequence). The CDR3 contains 15 residues.

Concerning this clone itself: This specimen includes other DNA sequences encoding the same CDR3. V usage is TRBV7-9 and J usage is TRBJ2-2; perhaps TRBD1 as D (5 bases). The V gene's germline CDR1 is SEHNR and CDR2 FQNEAQ (reference sequence). The CDR3 is 14 residues long. Trimming removed 1 base at V and 4 bases at J, with 7 bases between. CDR3 nucleotides: TGTGCCAGCAGCTTAGGTCAGGGCACCGGGGAGCTGTTTTTT. Translation gives CASSLGQGTGELFF.

Here the CDR3 reads CASSRTSTSYNEQFF. The CDR3 bases are TGTGCCAGCAGCCGTACTAGCACCTCCTACAATGAGCAGTTCTTC. The V and J genes are TRBV11-2 and TRBJ2-1; D perhaps matches TRBD2 (6 bases). V dropped 5 bases and J dropped 0 bases, with 11 bases sitting between them. CDR3 length equals 15 residues. CDR1 is SGHAT and CDR2 is FQNNGV in the germline V gene.

The V call is TRBV6-5, the J call TRBJ1-1, with D possibly being TRBD1 (6 bases). CDR3 length: 13 residues. Germline V gene data show CDR1 as MNHEY and CDR2 as SVGAGI. V was pared by 6 bases and J by 10 bases, with 18 bases between. CDR3 DNA: TGTGCCAGCAGCCCGGGGGGCAGTAAGGGAGCTTTCTTT. It yields the protein CASSPGGSKGAFF.

The V call is TRBV7-2, the J call TRBJ1-4; D possibly corresponds to TRBD1 (6 bases). V gave up 4 bases and J gave up 4 bases, with 16 bases separating them. The germline CDR1 and CDR2 sequences are SGHTA and FQGNSA. This CDR3 comprises 16 residues. CDR3 sequence: CASSSEPGAFNEKLFF. CDR3 bases: TGTGCCAGCAGCTCAGAACCAGGGGCATTTAATGAAAAACTGTTTTTT. Full variable domain (missing parts from reference TRBV7-2 and TRBJ1-4): GAGVSQSPSNKVTEKGKDVELRCDPISGHTALYWYRQSLGQGLEFLIYFQGNSAPDKSGLPSDRFSAERTGGSVSTLTIQRTQQEDSAVYLCASSSEPGAFNEKLFFGSGTQLSVL.

The chain joins TRBV15 to TRBJ2-3; D possibly corresponds to TRBD1 (6 bases). Trimming stripped 0 bases from V and 1 base from J, with 11 bases between. CDR3 length equals 16 residues. In germline, CDR1 is LNHNV, CDR2 YYDKDF (reference sequence). DNA for the CDR3: TGTGCCACCAGCAGAGAGTATACAGGGCGCACAGATACGCAGTATTTT. This encodes CATSREYTGRTDTQYF.

V gene TRBV19 combines with J gene TRBJ1-5; D uncertain. Trimming cost V 5 bases and J 7 bases, with 15 bases left between them. There are 14 residues in the CDR3. Germline V gene data show CDR1 as LNHDA and CDR2 as SQIVND (reference sequence). CDR3 sequence: CASSAGPLGQPQHF. CDR3 DNA sequence: TGTGCCAGTAGTGCAGGCCCCTTGGGGCAGCCCCAGCATTTT.

The rearrangement uses TRBV28 and TRBJ2-7; D not certain. This CDR3 comprises 14 residues. V lost 2 bases to trimming and J lost 3 bases, with 11 bases between them. Looked up from germline, CDR1 is MDHEN and CDR2 is SYDVKM. CDR3 nucleotide sequence: TGTGCCAGCAGTTTAGTAAGGGAACTCTACGAGCAGTACTTC. Protein: CASSLVRELYEQYF.

The rearrangement joins TRBV9 to TRBJ1-4; maybe TRBD1 (5 bases). V lost 4 bases, J lost 7 bases, and 20 bases lay in between. The CDR3 loop spans 16 amino acids. Germline CDR1 and CDR2: SGDLS and YYNGEE. DNA for the CDR3: TGTGCCAGCAGCCCAGATCACGGGGGGAGGTTTGAAAAACTGTTTTTT. Translated, it gives CASSPDHGGRFEKLFF.

This clone appeared once. The rearrangement links TRBV9 to TRBJ2-6; D is uncertain. CDR1 is SGDLS and CDR2 is YYNGEE in the germline V gene. The CDR3 extends over 15 amino acids. Trimming pared 4 bases from V and 0 bases from J, leaving 8 bases between. The DNA for the CDR3 is TGTGCCAGCAGCCCATGGTTCTCTGGGGCCAACGTCCTGACTTTC. It specifies CASSPWFSGANVLTF.

This chain links TRBV6-5 with TRBJ1-1; D ambiguous. V shed 7 bases and J shed 3 bases, with 6 bases lying between them. The CDR3 consists of 11 residues. CDR1 MNHEY and CDR2 SVGAGI come from the germline V gene. CDR3 protein: CASTVYTEAFF. The CDR3 DNA sequence: TGTGCCAGCACAGTGTACACTGAAGCTTTCTTT.

The chain joins TRBV4-3 to TRBJ1-1; 9 bases align to TRBD1. Germline trimming cut 0 bases from V and 5 bases from J; bases unmatched to any gene: 7. Germline-derived CDR1 and CDR2 are LGHNA and YSLEER. The CDR3 spans 16 residues. CDR3 sequence reads: CASSQDRTGEETEAFF. As DNA, the CDR3 is TGCGCCAGCAGCCAAGATAGGACAGGGGAAGAAACTGAAGCTTTCTTT.

The rearrangement links TRBV28 to TRBJ2-7; a possible D gene is TRBD1 (5 bases). This CDR3 spans 12 amino acids. The V end was cut by 8 bases, the J end by 7 bases, with 15 bases between. CDR1 MDHEN and CDR2 SYDVKM come from the germline V gene. CDR3 amino acids: CASELVAGEQYF. DNA of the CDR3: TGTGCCAGCGAACTCGTCGCAGGGGAGCAGTACTTC.

The chain joins TRBV27 to TRBJ1-5, with 7 bases lining up with TRBD1. The V and J ends lost 5 bases and 12 bases, in that order; junction bases with no gene match: 25. The CDR3 length is 18 residues. In germline, CDR1 is MNHEY, CDR2 SMNVEV (reference sequence). In DNA form, the CDR3 reads TGTGCCAGCAGTCCTGACAGGGACCCATATAGTACCTTGACTATCCAGCATTTT. It translates to CASSPDRDPYSTLTIQHF.

This rearrangement joins TRBV9 to TRBJ2-1; 11 nucleotides agree with TRBD1. V was pared by 0 bases and J by 2 bases, with 1 base of the junction left unmatched. The CDR3 loop spans 16 amino acids. From germline, CDR1 is SGDLS and CDR2 YYNGEE. Here the CDR3 DNA reads TGTGCCAGCAGCGTAGAGGGACAGGGGGCCTACAATGAGCAGTTCTTC. Translating gives CASSVEGQGAYNEQFF.

The J gene is TRBJ1-1, the V gene TRBV7-9; 10 bases fit TRBD1. Per germline, CDR1 SEHNR and CDR2 FQNEAQ (reference sequence). J was trimmed by 1 base and V by 4 bases; bases with no gene match: 3. The CDR3 is 15 amino acids. As DNA, the CDR3 is TGTGCCAGCAGCTGGGACAGGGGCAGGAACACTGAAGCTTTCTTT. It codes for CASSWDRGRNTEAFF.

This clone was observed a handful of times. Other DNA sequences in this sample translate to the same CDR3. The chain has TRBV9 and TRBJ1-1, with D uncertain. CDR1 is SGDLS, CDR2 YYNGEE, per germline. The CDR3 contains 14 residues. V lost 0 bases and J 0 bases, leaving 6 bases between the germline ends. The CDR3 nucleotides are TGTGCCAGCAGCGTAGAAGGGATGAACACTGAAGCTTTCTTT. This codes for CASSVEGMNTEAFF.

This clone came up once. The chain recombines TRBV7-9 with TRBJ2-1, with 12 bases lining up with TRBD2. This CDR3 region has 15 residues. The V segment lost 4 bases and the J segment 6 bases; nucleotides outside the gene matches: 4. Germline assignment: CDR1 SEHNR and CDR2 FQNEAQ (reference sequence). CDR3 region: CASSSTSGGPNEQFF. CDR3 coding DNA: TGTGCCAGCAGCTCCACTAGCGGGGGGCCCAATGAGCAGTTCTTC.

The CDR3 loop reads CASSLTGSYNSPLHF. In nucleotides, the CDR3 is TGTGCCAGCAGCCTGACAGGTTCCTATAATTCACCCCTCCACTTT. This chain joins TRBV5-6 and TRBJ1-6; D possibly corresponds to TRBD1 (6 bases). Trimming left V 4 bases short and J 1 base short, with 9 bases between. The CDR3 is made up of 15 amino acids. Per the germline V gene, CDR1 is SGHDT and CDR2 is YYEEEE.

The rearrangement links TRBV5-4 to TRBJ1-2; 7 positions agree with TRBD1. Germline assignment: CDR1 SGHNT and CDR2 YYREEE (reference sequence). V was clipped by 3 bases and J by 2 bases; unmatched bases: 4. The CDR3 consists of 14 residues. In DNA form, the CDR3 reads TGTGCCAGCAGCTACACAGGGGTGAACTATGGCTACACCTTC. Translated: CASSYTGVNYGYTF.

The V call is TRBV6-1, the J call TRBJ1-5; 7 bases are a match to TRBD1. The length of the CDR3 is 14 residues. Per the germline V gene, CDR1 is MNHNS and CDR2 is SASEGT. V shed 6 bases and J 4 bases; nucleotides not matched to a gene: 6. CDR3 residues: CASRGDSSNQPQHF. CDR3 DNA: TGTGCCAGCAGAGGGGACAGCTCTAATCAGCCCCAGCATTTT.

This clone was counted once. The chain joins TRBV4-2 to TRBJ2-1; D might be TRBD1 (5 bases). The V gene's germline CDR1 is LGHNA and CDR2 YNFKEQ. The CDR3 runs to 13 residues. Trimming took 3 bases from V and 7 from J, leaving 10 bases between them. CDR3 sequence: CASSHPQGNEQFF. CDR3 DNA sequence: TGTGCCAGCAGCCACCCCCAGGGTAATGAGCAGTTCTTC.